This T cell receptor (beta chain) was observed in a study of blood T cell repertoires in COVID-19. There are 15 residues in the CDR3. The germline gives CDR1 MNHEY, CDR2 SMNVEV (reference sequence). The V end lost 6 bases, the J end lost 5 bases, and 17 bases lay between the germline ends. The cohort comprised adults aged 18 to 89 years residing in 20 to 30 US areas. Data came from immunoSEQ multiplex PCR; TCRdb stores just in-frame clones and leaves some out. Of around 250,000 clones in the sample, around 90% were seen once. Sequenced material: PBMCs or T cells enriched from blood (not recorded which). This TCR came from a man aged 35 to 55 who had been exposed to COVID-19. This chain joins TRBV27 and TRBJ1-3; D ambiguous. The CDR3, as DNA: TGTGCCAGCAGCCTAAGAGGGCAGGCAAGAAACACCATATATTTT. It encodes CASSLRGQARNTIYF.